Below are 10 T cell receptor beta chains sequenced from a single sample in a study of blood T cell repertoires in COVID-19. The method was immunoSEQ multiplex PCR; TCRdb's version includes in-frame clones alone and lacks a portion of them. The sample consists of roughly 200,000 clones, 85% to 90% of them appearing once. Source material: PBMCs or T cells enriched from blood (not recorded which). The receptor set was obtained from a man aged 35-49 years who had recovered from COVID-19.

This clone showed up many times. J is TRBJ2-7 and V is TRBV6-5; TRBD1 matches at 7 bases. CDR3 length equals 12 residues. V lost 7 bases, J lost 3 bases, and 3 bases stayed unmatched. The germline V gene encodes CDR1 MNHEY and CDR2 SVGAGI. CDR3: CASNRDSYEQYF. The CDR3 bases are TGTGCCAGCAACCGGGACAGCTACGAGCAGTACTTC.

There are a few counts of this clone. CDR3 nucleotides: TGTGCCAGTAGTATTCTTGGTGCGGGAAACACTGAAGCTTTCTTT. Amino acids: CASSILGAGNTEAFF. This rearrangement joins TRBV19 to TRBJ1-1; no clear D. Trimming cost V 3 bases and J 2 bases, with 13 bases left between them. Germline V CDR1 and CDR2: LNHDA, SQIVND (reference sequence). This CDR3 contains 15 residues. Full variable domain (outside the CDR3, taken from reference TRBV19 and TRBJ1-1): DGGITQSPKYLFRKEGQNVTLSCEQNLNHDAMYWYRQDPGQGLRLIYYSQIVNDFQKGDIAEGYSVSREKKESFPLTVTSAQKNPTAFYLCASSILGAGNTEAFFGQGTRLTVV.

The chain recombines TRBV13 with TRBJ2-7; D unresolved. V dropped 2 bases and J dropped 0 bases, with 11 bases sitting between them. Per germline, CDR1 PRHDT and CDR2 FYEKMQ (reference sequence). This CDR3 contains 15 residues. The CDR3 region has the DNA TGTGCCAGCAGCTTAATCCAGGATCGCTCCTACGAGCAGTACTTC. This sequence encodes CASSLIQDRSYEQYF.

The chain joins TRBV5-4 to TRBJ2-4; TRBD1 aligns across 7 bases. This CDR3 region has 14 residues. Losses at the gene ends were 0 bases for V and 6 bases for J; bases not matched to a gene: 3. In germline, CDR1 is SGHNT, CDR2 YYREEE (reference sequence). Here the CDR3 reads CASSLGDRVNIQYF. DNA of the CDR3: TGTGCCAGCAGCTTGGGGGACAGAGTAAACATTCAGTACTTC.

The chain employs TRBV7-8 and TRBJ1-5; the D gene is possibly TRBD1 (5 bases). The CDR3 runs 16 residues. Per germline, CDR1 SGHVS and CDR2 FQNEAQ. V gave up 7 bases and J gave up 0 bases, with 16 bases separating them. The CDR3: CASKGAGIYSNQPQHF. CDR3 bases: TGTGCCAGCAAAGGGGCAGGGATCTATAGCAATCAGCCCCAGCATTTT.

V is TRBV5-6 and J is TRBJ2-2; maybe TRBD1 (5 bases). V shed 5 bases and J shed 2 bases, with 10 bases lying between them. This CDR3 has 14 amino acids. CDR1 is SGHDT and CDR2 is YYEEEE in the germline V gene. The CDR3 DNA sequence: TGTGCCAGCAGGGCAGGGCGAAACACCGGGGAGCTGTTTTTT. Amino acid sequence: CASRAGRNTGELFF.

This chain uses TRBV19 with TRBJ2-3, with D maybe TRBD2 (5 bases). Looked up from germline, CDR1 is LNHDA and CDR2 is SQIVND (reference sequence). The CDR3 length is 15 residues. Trimming removed 5 bases from V and 4 bases from J, with 16 bases in between. This CDR3 reads CASSGIGLTADTQYF. Here the CDR3 DNA reads TGTGCCAGTAGTGGGATCGGACTGACGGCAGATACGCAGTATTTT.

The chain employs TRBV2 and TRBJ1-6, with 11 bases matching TRBD1. J was trimmed by 9 bases and V by 3 bases; bases with no gene match: 4. Germline-derived CDR1 and CDR2 are SNHLY and FYNNEI. The length of the CDR3 is 15 residues. The CDR3 loop reads CASSDRDRGGSPLHF. The CDR3 nucleotides are TGTGCCAGCAGTGACCGGGACAGGGGGGGTTCACCCCTCCACTTT. Full variable domain (missing parts from reference TRBV2 and TRBJ1-6): EPEVTQTPSHQVTQMGQEVILRCVPISNHLYFYWYRQILGQKVEFLVSFYNNEISEKSEIFDDQFSVERPDGSNFTLKIRSTKLEDSAMYFCASSDRDRGGSPLHFGNGTRLTVT.

The table lists this clone with a few counts. The genes are TRBV24-1 and TRBJ2-7; 8 nucleotides agree with TRBD1. CDR1 is KGHDR and CDR2 is SFDVKD in the germline V gene. Unmatched junction bases numbered 6, after V lost 2 bases and J lost 4 bases. The CDR3 is 15 amino acids. CDR3 protein: CATSDSRQGAYEQYF. The CDR3 DNA sequence: TGTGCCACCAGTGATTCGAGGCAGGGGGCGTACGAGCAGTACTTC.

This clone has ten or more counts. V is TRBV12-3 or TRBV12-4 and J is TRBJ1-5; D ambiguous. The CDR3 runs to 13 residues. V dropped 7 bases and J dropped 4 bases, with 11 bases sitting between them. Written as DNA, the CDR3 is TGTGCCAGCAACCTGGGGAGGAATCAGCCCCAGCATTTT. It yields the protein CASNLGRNQPQHF.